Following are 15 T cell receptor beta chains from one sample sequenced in a study of blood T cell repertoires in COVID-19. This table comes from immunoSEQ multiplex PCR, and its TCRdb copy is limited to in-frame clones, with some not included. The sample records tens of thousands of clones, 65% to 85% being singletons. Sequenced sample: peripheral blood. The source of these receptors is a man aged 45-60 years with active COVID-19.

The V gene is TRBV7-9, the J gene TRBJ1-2; no firm D call. CDR1 and CDR2 (germline): SEHNR, FQNEAQ (reference sequence). The V end was cut by 7 bases, the J end by 2 bases, with 11 bases between. CDR3 length: 13 residues. DNA for the CDR3: TGTGCCAGCATCGACGGGGAGAACTATGGCTACACCTTC. It translates to CASIDGENYGYTF.

The J gene is TRBJ1-1, the V gene TRBV30, with a tentative D call TRBD1 (6 bases). Trimming shortened V by 2 bases and J by 0 bases, and 10 bases separated the two germline ends. Germline V gene sequence: CDR1 GTSNPN, CDR2 SVGIG (reference sequence). The CDR3 extends over 14 amino acids. The CDR3 DNA reads TGTGCCTGGAGTAAGAACAGGGTGAACACTGAAGCTTTCTTT. Encoded protein: CAWSKNRVNTEAFF.

The chain couples TRBV2 to TRBJ2-1, with TRBD2 matching over 8 bases. The CDR3 totals 15 residues. Germline loops: CDR1 SNHLY, CDR2 FYNNEI. V shed 7 bases and J 4 bases; nucleotides not matched to a gene: 9. CDR3 amino acids: CASNPAGGGYNEQFF. The CDR3 region has the DNA TGTGCCAGCAACCCTGCAGGCGGGGGGTACAATGAGCAGTTCTTC. Filled out from reference TRBV2 and TRBJ2-1, the complete variable domain reads EPEVTQTPSHQVTQMGQEVILRCVPISNHLYFYWYRQILGQKVEFLVSFYNNEISEKSEIFDDQFSVERPDGSNFTLKIRSTKLEDSAMYFCASNPAGGGYNEQFFGPGTRLTVL.

The CDR3 here is CASARGPGTEAFF. DNA of the CDR3: TGTGCCAGTGCCCGCGGGCCGGGCACTGAAGCTTTCTTT. The gene calls are TRBV11-3 and TRBJ1-1; D gene unclear. CDR1 is SGHNT, CDR2 YENEEA, per germline. V shed 9 bases and J shed 4 bases, with 15 bases lying between them. This CDR3 spans 13 amino acids.

The chain carries TRBV9 and TRBJ2-1, with D possibly TRBD2 on 5 matching bases. V lost 2 bases, J lost 8 bases, and 11 bases lay in between. Germline V CDR1 and CDR2: SGDLS, YYNGEE. This CDR3 comprises 13 residues. The CDR3 spells CASSVGMEDEQFF. CDR3 in DNA: TGTGCCAGCAGCGTCGGAATGGAGGATGAGCAGTTCTTC.

The V gene is TRBV19, the J gene TRBJ1-2; 7 positions agree with TRBD1. The CDR3 totals 15 residues. V lost 5 bases to trimming and J lost 6 bases; unmatched junction nucleotides: 12. Germline V gene sequence: CDR1 LNHDA, CDR2 SQIVND (reference sequence). This chain's CDR3 is CASSRHTGVTDGYTF. The CDR3 nucleotides are TGTGCCAGTAGTCGACACACAGGGGTCACGGATGGCTACACCTTC.

V gene TRBV15 combines with J gene TRBJ2-7, with unresolved D. V was clipped by 1 base and J by 1 base, with 11 bases between them. The CDR3 spans 15 residues. From germline, CDR1 is LNHNV and CDR2 YYDKDF (reference sequence). The CDR3 sequence: CATSRARSLSYEQYF. The CDR3 DNA is TGTGCCACCAGCAGAGCTCGGTCTCTTTCCTACGAGCAGTACTTC.

The rearrangement joins TRBV5-4 to TRBJ2-7, with TRBD2 identical over 8 bases. The V gene's germline CDR1 is SGHNT and CDR2 YYREEE (reference sequence). This CDR3 has 17 residues. With 1 base clipped from V and 0 bases from J, the junction kept 9 bases outside the gene matches. CDR3 in amino acids: CASSLFGGGPSSYEQYF. CDR3 DNA sequence: TGTGCCAGCAGCTTGTTCGGGGGGGGGCCCTCCTCCTACGAGCAGTACTTC.

The genes are TRBV9 and TRBJ2-1; 9 positions agree with TRBD1. From germline, CDR1 is SGDLS and CDR2 YYNGEE. Germline trimming cut 0 bases from V and 3 bases from J; bases unmatched to any gene: 7. CDR3 size: 17 residues. The CDR3: CASSVGRDRVFYNEQFF. In DNA, the CDR3 is TGTGCCAGCAGCGTAGGCCGGGACAGGGTCTTCTACAATGAGCAGTTCTTC.

This clone has more than one count but fewer than ten. J is TRBJ1-2 and V is TRBV2, with 7 nucleotides matching TRBD1. J lost 4 bases, V lost 4 bases, and 3 bases had no gene match. CDR3 length equals 13 residues. Germline V gives CDR1 SNHLY, CDR2 FYNNEI. In DNA, the CDR3 is TGTGCCAGCAGTGTCGGGACAGTCTATGGCTACACCTTC. Translating it yields CASSVGTVYGYTF. Drawing the rest from reference TRBV2 and TRBJ1-2, the complete variable domain is EPEVTQTPSHQVTQMGQEVILRCVPISNHLYFYWYRQILGQKVEFLVSFYNNEISEKSEIFDDQFSVERPDGSNFTLKIRSTKLEDSAMYFCASSVGTVYGYTFGSGTRLTVV.

The count of this clone is one. CDR3 DNA sequence: TGTGCCAGCAGTGAACGGGGGAACTCTGGAAACACCATATATTTT. Translated, it gives CASSERGNSGNTIYF. The V call is TRBV6-1, the J call TRBJ1-3; D might be TRBD1 (5 bases). V lost 2 bases, J lost 0 bases, and 8 bases lay in between. Germline V gives CDR1 MNHNS, CDR2 SASEGT. CDR3 length: 15 amino acids.

The chain has TRBV30 and TRBJ1-1; D is ambiguous. V was pared by 0 bases and J by 8 bases, with 7 bases between. The V gene's germline CDR1 is GTSNPN and CDR2 SVGIG (reference sequence). The CDR3 has 11 residues. The CDR3: CAWSVASEAFF. Written as DNA, the CDR3 is TGTGCCTGGAGTGTAGCGTCGGAAGCTTTCTTT.

The V call is TRBV19, the J call TRBJ2-1; the match to TRBD1 covers 8 bases. CDR3 size: 14 residues. Germline-derived CDR1 and CDR2 are LNHDA and SQIVND (reference sequence). V lost 2 bases, J lost 10 bases, and 7 bases stayed unmatched. As DNA, the CDR3 is TGTGCCAGTAGTATACGGACAGGGTTGGGGGAGCAGTTCTTC. Protein product: CASSIRTGLGEQFF.

The chain is built from TRBV5-8 and TRBJ2-5, with 14 bases matching TRBD2. J was trimmed by 5 bases and V by 10 bases; bases with no gene match: 4. Germline V gene lookup returns CDR1 SGHTS and CDR2 YDEGEE. The CDR3 runs to 13 residues. The CDR3 reads CAARLAGGETQYF. CDR3 DNA sequence: TGTGCCGCGAGACTAGCGGGAGGGGAGACCCAGTACTTC.

The rearrangement joins TRBV9 to TRBJ2-2; 7 bases match TRBD1. V lost 2 bases to trimming and J lost 6 bases; unmatched junction nucleotides: 7. The CDR3 spans 15 residues. Germline V gene lookup returns CDR1 SGDLS and CDR2 YYNGEE. CDR3 in DNA: TGTGCCAGCAGCGTTGAACAGGGGAGAGCCGGGGAGCTGTTTTTT. Its translation is CASSVEQGRAGELFF.